The clone carrying this T cell receptor (beta chain) was seen only a few times. The antigen is undetermined. The sample belongs to a study of early T cells in non-severe SARS-CoV-2 infection. Turning to the study itself: Whole-blood bulk RNA, unsorted, was sequenced, and chains were unpaired. Study-wide results and caveats: Anti-spike CD8 specificities were favored by VDJdb matching, whose results missed private and CD4 specificities.

Each cDNA molecule carried a unique molecular identifier. In TCRdb, the 5' RACE reads were re-called with MiXCR into one record per CDR3 protein. The sample gives about 64,000 distinct CDR3 sequences, 15% to 20% of which show up once; 8% to 10% is in the top ten. This sequence originates from an adult who was a healthcare worker with PCR-confirmed SARS-CoV-2 infection or an uninfected control (not recorded which). The sequencing here drew on whole blood, taken at baseline.

The CDR3 bases are TGTGCCAGCAGTTTCCAAGCGGGTCTAGCCAAAAACATTCAGTACTTC. Translation gives CASSFQAGLAKNIQYF. The chain combines TRBV12-3 or TRBV12-4 with TRBJ2-4, with a tentative D call TRBD2 (6 bases). Trimming cost V 3 bases and J 0 bases, with 12 bases left between them. The CDR3 spans 16 residues.